These 19 T cell receptor beta chains came from one sample sequenced in a study of cytomegalovirus exposure and HLA in healthy donors. The PCR used 60 Vbeta and 13 Jbeta primers. Assay used: immunoSEQ multiplex PCR; TCRdb lists only in-frame clones, some missing. Of approximately 100,000 clones in the sample, 76% were seen once. Material: PBMCs. The receptors derive from a man in his forties in good health and CMV-seronegative.

The J gene is TRBJ1-3, the V gene TRBV19; D not certain. Germline V gives CDR1 LNHDA, CDR2 SQIVND (reference sequence). The CDR3 sequence is 14 residues long. Trimming removed 8 bases from V and 0 bases from J, with 11 bases in between. The CDR3 region has the DNA TGTGCCAGTCGCGGACTAACCTCTGGAAACACCATATATTTT. Residues: CASRGLTSGNTIYF.

On this clone itself: The junction departs from germline at one end; a sequencing error may be responsible. The J gene is TRBJ1-2, the V gene TRBV7-9; TRBD1 aligns across 7 bases. From germline, CDR1 is SEHNR and CDR2 FQNEAQ (reference sequence). The CDR3 consists of 13 residues. The CDR3 loop is CSSSQGTDYGYTF. The DNA of the CDR3 is TGTTCCAGCAGCCAAGGGACAGACTATGGCTACACCTTC.

The chain has TRBV6-1 and TRBJ1-5, with D maybe TRBD1 (5 bases). CDR1 and CDR2 from the germline V gene are MNHNS and SASEGT. V was shortened by 2 bases and J by 4 bases, with 6 bases between the two germline ends. The length of the CDR3 is 13 residues. This CDR3 is CASSERGNQPQHF. The DNA of the CDR3 is TGTGCCAGCAGTGAAAGGGGTAATCAGCCCCAGCATTTT.

The V gene is TRBV5-8, the J gene TRBJ1-4; 10 nucleotides align to TRBD1. This CDR3 is 18 amino acids long. The germline V gene has CDR1 SGHTS and CDR2 YDEGEE. V was clipped by 3 bases and J by 0 bases; unmatched bases: 8. CDR3 sequence: CASSSMDRGIATNEKLFF. CDR3 in DNA: TGTGCCAGCAGCTCAATGGACAGGGGGATTGCAACTAATGAAAAACTGTTTTTT.

A word on this clone: Germline is not matched at one junction end, which may reflect a read error. The chain links TRBV7-9 to TRBJ1-2; TRBD1 matches at 10 bases. The CDR3 totals 16 residues. CDR1 SEHNR and CDR2 FQNEAQ come from the germline V gene (reference sequence). CDR3 in DNA: TGTTCCAGCAGCTGGGACAGGGGAATTCGTGGTGATGGCTACACCTTC. This encodes CSSSWDRGIRGDGYTF.

The V gene is TRBV5-1, the J gene TRBJ1-3, with TRBD1 matching over 10 bases. CDR3 length: 16 amino acids. J was trimmed by 2 bases and V by 4 bases; bases with no gene match: 6. The V gene's germline CDR1 is SGHRS and CDR2 YFSETQ. CDR3 nucleotides: TGCGCCAGCAGCCCCCAAGGACAGGGGGCTGGAAACACCATATATTTT. It codes for CASSPQGQGAGNTIYF.

This chain links TRBV5-1 with TRBJ2-7; 12 bases match TRBD2. The CDR3 totals 17 residues. Germline-derived CDR1 and CDR2 are SGHRS and YFSETQ. Trimming cost V 1 base and J 2 bases; bases outside gene matches: 7. The CDR3 DNA is TGCGCCAGCAGCTTGAGGTCTAGCGGGGGGGAAACCTACGAGCAGTACTTC. Translation gives CASSLRSSGGETYEQYF.

A note on this clone: One end of the junction is discordant with germline, which a read error may explain. The chain uses TRBV7-9 and TRBJ1-2; TRBD1 might be the D (5 bases). The CDR3 contains 13 residues. CDR1 is SEHNR and CDR2 is FQNEAQ in the germline V gene (reference sequence). CDR3 sequence: CSSSLAGGEAVTF. Written as DNA, the CDR3 is TGTTCCAGCAGCTTAGCCGGGGGGGAGGCCGTCACCTTC.

This clone was recorded a few times. CDR3 residues: CATSRDGAGRETQYF. The CDR3, as DNA: TGTGCCACCAGCAGAGATGGGGCGGGGCGGGAGACCCAGTACTTC. V gene TRBV15 combines with J gene TRBJ2-5; D is possibly TRBD2 (6 bases). Trimming cost V 0 bases and J 5 bases, with 13 bases left between them. The CDR3 runs to 15 residues. CDR1 is LNHNV and CDR2 is YYDKDF in the germline V gene (reference sequence).

This clone was recorded only once. The sample has other DNA sequences that encode this CDR3 too. The chain carries TRBV28 and TRBJ1-2; 10 bases map to TRBD1. The CDR3 totals 13 residues. Germline V gene sequence: CDR1 MDHEN, CDR2 SYDVKM. The ends lost 6 bases at V and 6 bases at J; junction bases unmatched: 4. This CDR3 reads CASSSGQGDGYTF. The CDR3 coding sequence is TGTGCCAGCAGCTCAGGACAGGGGGATGGCTACACCTTC.

This clone came up a few times. The chain recombines TRBV28 with TRBJ1-4; 8 bases line up with TRBD1. Germline trimming cut 6 bases from V and 8 bases from J; bases unmatched to any gene: 8. This CDR3 is built from 14 residues. Germline CDR1 MDHEN, CDR2 SYDVKM. CDR3 nucleotide sequence: TGTGCCAGCAGCCCAGACAGGGGTTGGGAAAAACTGTTTTTT. Translation: CASSPDRGWEKLFF.

This clone was found once. V and J are TRBV18 and TRBJ2-1, with TRBD2 matching 13 bases. CDR1 and CDR2 (germline): KGHSH, LQKENI. Unmatched junction bases numbered 7, after V lost 8 bases and J lost 6 bases. The CDR3 totals 15 residues. CDR3: CASTTGTSGTNEQFF. In DNA, the CDR3 is TGTGCCAGCACTACCGGGACTAGCGGGACCAATGAGCAGTTCTTC.

The V gene is TRBV19, the J gene TRBJ1-4, with D unclear. Germline lookup yields CDR1 LNHDA and CDR2 SQIVND (reference sequence). The V end lost 7 bases, the J end lost 4 bases, and 10 bases lay between the germline ends. The CDR3 loop spans 13 amino acids. CDR3 loop: CASMIRSNEKLFF. CDR3 nucleotides: TGTGCCAGTATGATCAGAAGTAATGAAAAACTGTTTTTT.

This chain joins TRBV30 and TRBJ1-1; D is unresolved. Germline V gives CDR1 GTSNPN, CDR2 SVGIG (reference sequence). The CDR3 length is 15 residues. The germline V and J ends were trimmed by 0 bases and 2 bases, with 13 bases remaining between them. CDR3 bases: TGTGCCTGGAGTGTTAAAGGAGGCGGTAACACTGAAGCTTTCTTT. It codes for CAWSVKGGGNTEAFF.

This clone came up once. This sequence joins TRBV7-9 and TRBJ2-5; maybe TRBD1 (6 bases). V lost 5 bases, J lost 5 bases, and 15 bases lay in between. Germline V CDR1 and CDR2: SEHNR, FQNEAQ (reference sequence). The CDR3 extends over 14 amino acids. The chain's CDR3 is CASSPEQGPETQYF. In DNA, the CDR3 is TGTGCCAGCAGCCCGGAACAGGGCCCTGAGACCCAGTACTTC.

V is TRBV5-5 and J is TRBJ2-2, with 7 bases lining up with TRBD1. Germline values: CDR1 SGHKS, CDR2 YYEKEE (reference sequence). The CDR3 covers 14 residues. Trimming cost V 1 base and J 6 bases; bases outside gene matches: 3. CDR3: CASSLTTGPGELFF. CDR3 sequence (DNA): TGTGCCAGCAGCTTGACGACAGGGCCCGGGGAGCTGTTTTTT.

This clone was detected once. V gene TRBV28 combines with J gene TRBJ2-1, with a weak D call TRBD2 (6 bases). V was pared by 4 bases and J by 5 bases, with 15 bases between. This CDR3 has 15 amino acids. Per the germline V gene, CDR1 is MDHEN and CDR2 is SYDVKM. CDR3 DNA sequence: TGTGCCAGCAGTTCGAAGACTAGGTCTAACAATGAGCAGTTCTTC. Translated: CASSSKTRSNNEQFF.

The CDR3 DNA sequence: TGTGCCAGCAGCGTGGGGGGTTCCTACAATGAGCAGTTCTTC. Its protein is CASSVGGSYNEQFF. The chain is built from TRBV9 and TRBJ2-1; perhaps TRBD2 as D (6 bases). Germline CDR1 SGDLS, CDR2 YYNGEE. Trimming stripped 2 bases from V and 1 base from J, with 7 bases between. The CDR3 runs 14 residues.

The CDR3 here is CASSEAIGQGTGYTF. The CDR3, as DNA: TGTGCCAGCAGTGAAGCGATCGGGCAGGGGACCGGCTACACCTTC. J is TRBJ1-2 and V is TRBV6-1; tentatively, D is TRBD1 (6 bases). This CDR3 has 15 residues. V lost 0 bases and J lost 8, with 16 bases in between. In germline, CDR1 is MNHNS, CDR2 SASEGT.